This T cell receptor (beta chain) was sequenced for a study of blood T cell repertoires in COVID-19. About the research overall: Material from acute and convalescent COVID-19 was sourced from the United States, Italy and Spain. Sources were T cells, B-cell-depleted T cells, or PBMCs; the material itself was cDNA or gDNA.

Per the authors' pipeline: By means of reference gene primer amplification, nucleated cell counts were estimated. Measured with immunoSEQ multiplex PCR; TCRdb has only the in-frame clones, and not every one. Clonal size and the V and J genes are those of that table, whereas D and trimming came from the DNA. The sample consists of 150,000 to 180,000 clones, about 79% of them appearing once. This CDR3 comprises 14 residues. V gave up 2 bases and J gave up 4 bases, with 14 bases separating them. Per the germline V gene, CDR1 is GTSNPN and CDR2 is SVGIG (reference sequence). Sequencing was performed on peripheral blood. J is TRBJ1-2 and V is TRBV30; TRBD1 might be the D (5 bases). This sequence was found in a woman in her fifties or sixties with acute or convalescent COVID-19. The CDR3 loop is CAWSRGIFGYGYTF. CDR3 sequence (DNA): TGTGCCTGGAGTCGGGGGATCTTTGGCTATGGCTACACCTTC.